This T cell receptor beta chain is from a study of T-cell reconstitution after alpha-beta-depleted transplantation in children. This clonotype has just a few counts. It was with unique molecular identifiers that the TCRbeta library was prepared. TCRdb processed the PCR reads anew with MiXCR; each CDR3 protein has one entry. The sample has some 290,000 distinct CDR3 sequences; 9.9% are singletons. The length of the CDR3 is 16 residues. V was clipped by 0 bases and J by 1 base; unmatched bases: 2. Germline values: CDR1 SGHRS, CDR2 YFSETQ. The receptor's source is a human donor who donated a stem cell graft to a child with SCID. Sample: PBMCs from the stem cell graft donor, taken from the stem cell graft. V and J are TRBV5-1 and TRBJ2-2, with 8 bases aligning to TRBD2. The CDR3 nucleotides are TGCGCCAGCAGCTTGGGACTAGCGAAGAACACCGGGGAGCTGTTTTTT. Translation: CASSLGLAKNTGELFF.